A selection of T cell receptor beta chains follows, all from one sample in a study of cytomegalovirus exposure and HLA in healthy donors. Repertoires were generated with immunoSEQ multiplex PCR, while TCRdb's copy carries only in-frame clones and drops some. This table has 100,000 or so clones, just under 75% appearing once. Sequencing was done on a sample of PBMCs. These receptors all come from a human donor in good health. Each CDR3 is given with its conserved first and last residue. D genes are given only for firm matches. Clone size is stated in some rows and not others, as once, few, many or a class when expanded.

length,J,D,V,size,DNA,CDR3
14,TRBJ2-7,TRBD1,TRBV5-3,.,TGTGCCAGAAGCTTGGGGCAGGGGGATTACGAGCAGTACTTC,CARSLGQGDYEQYF
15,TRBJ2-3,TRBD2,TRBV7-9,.,TGTGCCAGCAGCTTCGCTAGCGGGAGTGTAGATACGCAGTATTTT,CASSFASGSVDTQYF
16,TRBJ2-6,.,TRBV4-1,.,TGCGCCAGCAGCCAATTTGCGGGCTCTGGGGCCAACGTCCTGACTTTC,CASSQFAGSGANVLTF
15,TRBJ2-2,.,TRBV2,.,TGTGCCAGCAGTGAAGGAGCGGTTAACACCGGGGAGCTGTTTTTT,CASSEGAVNTGELFF
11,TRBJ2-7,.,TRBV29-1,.,TGCAGCGCCCTAGAGGGTTCCTGGCAGTACTTC,CSALEGSWQYF
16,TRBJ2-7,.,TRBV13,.,TGTGCCAGCAGCTTATTGTCAGGGCCAAGCTCCTACGAGCAGTACTTC,CASSLLSGPSSYEQYF
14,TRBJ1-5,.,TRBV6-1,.,TGTGCCAGCAGTTTACAGGAGATCAATCAGCCCCAGCATTTT,CASSLQEINQPQHF
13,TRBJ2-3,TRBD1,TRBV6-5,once,TGTGCCAGCAGTTTCGACAGGGCAGATACGCAGTATTTT,CASSFDRADTQYF
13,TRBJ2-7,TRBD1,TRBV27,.,TGTGCCAGCAGTAGGGGACAGGGATACGAGCAGTACTTC,CASSRGQGYEQYF
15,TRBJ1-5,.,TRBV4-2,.,TGTGCCAGCAGCCAAGTTATGGGGGAGGGAAAGCCCCAGCATTTT,CASSQVMGEGKPQHF
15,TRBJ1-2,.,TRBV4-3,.,TGCGCCAGCAGCCAAGATCCCCGGGCTAACTATGGCTACACCTTC,CASSQDPRANYGYTF
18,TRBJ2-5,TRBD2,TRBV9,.,TGTGCCACCGCCCGGGGAGTACTAGCGGGAGATCACCAAGAGACCCAGTACTTC,CATARGVLAGDHQETQYF
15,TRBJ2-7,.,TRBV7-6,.,TGTGCCAGCAGCCCCAGGCTTCGGGGTTCCTACGAGCAGTACTTC,CASSPRLRGSYEQYF
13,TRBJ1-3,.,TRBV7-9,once,TGTGCCAGCAGCTATGGTCAGGGAAACACCATATATTTT,CASSYGQGNTIYF
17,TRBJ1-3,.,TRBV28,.,TGTGCCAGCAGGGAGGGGAGTTCGGGGGGCAAAGGAAACACCATATATTTT,CASREGSSGGKGNTIYF
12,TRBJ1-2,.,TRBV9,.,TGTGCCAGCAGCGTTCCTGCAGGGGGCTACACCTTC,CASSVPAGGYTF
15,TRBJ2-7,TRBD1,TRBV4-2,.,TGTGCCAGCAGCCAAGAGTACAGGGGCCCCCACGAGCAGTACTTC,CASSQEYRGPHEQYF
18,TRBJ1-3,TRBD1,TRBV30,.,TGTGCCTGGAGTCCAAAAGGGACAGCGGTCACGTATAGAAACACCATATATTTT,CAWSPKGTAVTYRNTIYF
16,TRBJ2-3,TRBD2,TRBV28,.,TGTGCCAGCAGTGATTATGGGCGGGGGGGCACAGATACGCAGTATTTT,CASSDYGRGGTDTQYF
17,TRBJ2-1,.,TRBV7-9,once,TGTGCCAGCAAAGGAGGGGCCGGGGCGTCCGAATACAATGAGCAGTTCTTC,CASKGGAGASEYNEQFF
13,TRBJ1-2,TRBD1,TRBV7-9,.,TGTGCCAGCAGCTCGGACAGGGATTATGGCTACACCTTC,CASSSDRDYGYTF
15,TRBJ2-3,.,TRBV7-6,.,TGTGCCAGCAGCCCCCTCGAGAGCACCACAGATACGCAGTATTTT,CASSPLESTTDTQYF
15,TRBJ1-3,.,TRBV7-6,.,TGTGCCAGCAGCTTATCAGATTACTCTGGAAACACCATATATTTT,CASSLSDYSGNTIYF
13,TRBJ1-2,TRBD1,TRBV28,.,TGTGCCAGCAGGAGGACAGGAGACTATGGCTACACCTTC,CASRRTGDYGYTF
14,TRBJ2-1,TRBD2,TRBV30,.,TGTGCCTGGATGCGCTTAGCGGGATACAATGAGCAGTTCTTC,CAWMRLAGYNEQFF
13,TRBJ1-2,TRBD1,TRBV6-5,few,TGTGCCAGCAGCAACGGACAGGGCTATGGCTACACCTTC,CASSNGQGYGYTF
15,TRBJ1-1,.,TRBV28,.,TGTGCCAGCAGTTTATTAGGCCAGGGGCTCACTGAAGCTTTCTTT,CASSLLGQGLTEAFF
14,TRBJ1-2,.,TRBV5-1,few,TGCGCCAGCAACTCCTTGGGGAGGGGCCCGGACTACACCTTC,CASNSLGRGPDYTF
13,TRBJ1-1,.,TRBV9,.,TGTGCCAGCAGCGTCTCCCCGGACACTGAAGCTTTCTTT,CASSVSPDTEAFF
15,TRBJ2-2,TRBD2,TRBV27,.,TGTGCCAGCAAAACTAGCGGGAGGGCCACCGGGGAGCTGTTTTTT,CASKTSGRATGELFF
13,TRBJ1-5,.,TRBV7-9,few,TGTGCCAGCAGCGATTCAGGGAATCAGCCCCAGCATTTT,CASSDSGNQPQHF
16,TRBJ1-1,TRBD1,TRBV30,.,TGTGCCTGGAGGCACCGGGACAGGGGAATGAACACTGAAGCTTTCTTT,CAWRHRDRGMNTEAFF
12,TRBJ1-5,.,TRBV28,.,TGTGCCAGCAGCCAGGGAGGTCAGCCCCAGCATTTT,CASSQGGQPQHF
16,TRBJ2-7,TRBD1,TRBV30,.,TGTGCCTGGAGTGTTAGACGGACAGGGACTCCCTACGAGCAGTACTTC,CAWSVRRTGTPYEQYF
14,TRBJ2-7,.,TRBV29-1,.,TGCAGCGTTGATCCCCAGGCGCGTCCTTTCGAGCAGTACTTC,CSVDPQARPFEQYF
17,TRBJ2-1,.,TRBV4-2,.,TGTGCCAGCAGGACCTCCCTGACAGGTAGCTCCTACAATGAGCAGTTCTTC,CASRTSLTGSSYNEQFF
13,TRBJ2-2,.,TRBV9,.,TGTGCCAGCGAGGGGGTGAACACCGGGGAGCTGTTTTTT,CASEGVNTGELFF
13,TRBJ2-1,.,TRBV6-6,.,TGTGCCGGCCGTGATCGGGGTCACGATGAGCAGTTCTTC,CAGRDRGHDEQFF
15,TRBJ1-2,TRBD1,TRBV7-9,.,TGTGCCAGCAGCTCCATGGGACAGACTAACTATGGCTACACCTTC,CASSSMGQTNYGYTF
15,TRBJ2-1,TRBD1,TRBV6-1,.,TGTGCCAGCTCTGCCACCGGGACAGGGGGAATTGAGCAGTTCTTC,CASSATGTGGIEQFF
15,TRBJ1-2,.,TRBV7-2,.,TGTGCCAGCAGCTCAAAGGGACACCCTAACTATGGCTACACCTTC,CASSSKGHPNYGYTF
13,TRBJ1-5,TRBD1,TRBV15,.,TGTGCCACCAGCGGACAGGACAATCAGCCCCAGCATTTT,CATSGQDNQPQHF
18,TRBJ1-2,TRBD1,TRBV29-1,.,TGCAGCTCCTGGGGGCTTGTACAGGGGGAGTTCGTTAGTTATGGCTACACCTTC,CSSWGLVQGEFVSYGYTF
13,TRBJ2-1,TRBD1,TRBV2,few,TGTGCCAGCAGGTGGACAGGGTTGGGTGAGCAGTTCTTC,CASRWTGLGEQFF
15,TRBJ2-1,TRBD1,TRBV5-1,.,TGCGCCAGCAGCTTGGTGGGACAGGGAGCCAATGAGCAGTTCTTC,CASSLVGQGANEQFF
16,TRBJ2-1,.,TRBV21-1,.,TGTGCCAGCAGCATACCCGGACTCCCGCCCTACAATGAGCAGTTCTTC,CASSIPGLPPYNEQFF
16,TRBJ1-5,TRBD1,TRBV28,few,TGTGCCAGCATCCTCTCACAGGGGGTTAGCAATCAGCCCCAGCATTTT,CASILSQGVSNQPQHF
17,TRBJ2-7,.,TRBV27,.,TGTGCCAGCAGTTCGGTCGGAATGCGAGGGCATCGGTACGAGCAGTACTTC,CASSSVGMRGHRYEQYF
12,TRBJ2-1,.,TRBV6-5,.,TGTGCCAGCAGCCTCGGACAGAATGAGCAGTTCTTC,CASSLGQNEQFF
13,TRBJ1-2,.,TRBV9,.,TGTGCCAGCAGCGCAGTCGGACAGTTTGGCTACACCTTC,CASSAVGQFGYTF
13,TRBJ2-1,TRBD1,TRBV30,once,TGTGCCTGGAGCAACAGGGGGGACAGGGGACAGTTCTTC,CAWSNRGDRGQFF
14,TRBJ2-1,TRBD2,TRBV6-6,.,TGTGCCAGCACACGGCGGGAGGGAGGCAATGAGCAGTTCTTC,CASTRREGGNEQFF
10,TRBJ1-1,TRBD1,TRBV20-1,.,TGCAGTGCCGGGACAGCCGAAGCTTTCTTT,CSAGTAEAFF
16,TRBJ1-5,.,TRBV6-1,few,TGTGCCAGCAGTGAAAACCCTCTCGGGAGCAATCAGCCCCAGCATTTT,CASSENPLGSNQPQHF
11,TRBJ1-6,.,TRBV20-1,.,TGCAGTGCTAGTCTATCGTCACCCCTCCACTTT,CSASLSSPLHF